The present T cell receptor (beta chain) was sequenced within a study of neurological immune-mediated disorders. Overall study findings and caveats: HTLV-1-associated myelopathy had the most TCR clonal expansion, and multiple sclerosis had the least, less than healthy controls. Subjects shared no identical expanded-clone CDR3 amino acid sequences, suggesting private TCR-beta repertoires in all groups.

Libraries used 2 million unsorted PBMCs kept frozen in RNAlater. Points on this clonotype: Its target is unknown.

V lost 5 bases, J lost 6 bases, and 6 bases stayed unmatched. The CDR3 sequence is 14 residues long. Germline V gene lookup returns CDR1 KGHDR and CDR2 SFDVKD. Sequencing runs each generated in excess of 180 million TCR-beta sequences derived from 15-18 subjects. Using its own MiXCR run on the 5' RACE reads, TCRdb lists one record per CDR3 protein. The table has 50,000 to 75,000 distinct CDR3 sequences, roughly 13% seen once. The TCR was taken from a woman aged 60 to 75 with HTLV-1-associated myelopathy (HAM/TSP). Sequences were obtained from PBMCs. The chain uses TRBV24-1 and TRBJ2-1, with 7 bases aligning to TRBD2. The CDR3 loop reads CATSGSGDINEQFF. CDR3 coding DNA: TGTGCCACCAGTGGGAGCGGGGATATCAATGAGCAGTTCTTC.